The 19 T cell receptor beta chains presented below share a single source sample, sequenced in a study of blood T cell repertoires in COVID-19. Produced via immunoSEQ multiplex PCR; TCRdb's table is partial and in-frame only. The sample contains about 160,000 clones, roughly 80% of which appear only once. Sequenced input: PBMCs or T cells enriched from blood (not recorded which). These receptors came from a woman aged 40 to 50 with acute COVID-19.

This clone was detected only a few times. CDR3 sequence reads: CASSYSKQGKGTEAFF. The CDR3 DNA is TGTGCCAGCAGTTACTCGAAACAGGGGAAGGGGACTGAAGCTTTCTTT. The chain couples TRBV6-5 to TRBJ1-1; TRBD1 aligns across 7 bases. This CDR3 is built from 16 residues. V shed 0 bases, J shed 5 bases, and the junction held 9 bases outside the gene matches. Looked up from germline, CDR1 is MNHEY and CDR2 is SVGAGI.

The sample holds one count of this clone. Other DNA variants within this sample encode the same CDR3. This chain uses TRBV7-9 with TRBJ1-1; 8 bases fit TRBD1. The length of the CDR3 is 13 residues. The J segment lost 4 bases and the V segment lost 5 bases, leaving 3 bases of the junction unmatched. The germline gives CDR1 SEHNR, CDR2 FQNEAQ (reference sequence). CDR3 nucleotides: TGTGCCAGCAGCCTCCAGGGGGCCACTGAAGCTTTCTTT. Its protein product is CASSLQGATEAFF. Supplemented by reference TRBV7-9 and TRBJ1-1, the full variable domain reads DTGVSQNPRHKITKRGQNVTFRCDPISEHNRLYWYRQTLGQGPEFLTYFQNEAQLEKSRLLSDRFSAERPKGSFSTLEIQRTEQGDSAMYLCASSLQGATEAFFGQGTRLTVV.

The chain uses TRBV20-1 and TRBJ2-3; D possibly corresponds to TRBD2 (5 bases). This CDR3 region has 13 residues. Trimming cost V 3 bases and J 4 bases, with 11 bases left between them. Germline assignment: CDR1 DFQATT and CDR2 SNEGSKA (reference sequence). CDR3 nucleotides: TGCAGTGCTAGTGCCGGACTTTCAGATACGCAGTATTTT. Its translation: CSASAGLSDTQYF.

This chain uses TRBV27 with TRBJ1-1; no clear D gene. Germline CDR1 MNHEY, CDR2 SMNVEV (reference sequence). This CDR3 spans 17 amino acids. V was clipped by 0 bases and J by 0 bases, with 14 bases between them. The CDR3 DNA is TGTGCCAGCAGTTTATCCCCGGGGAGGTTTATGAACACTGAAGCTTTCTTT. Translated, it gives CASSLSPGRFMNTEAFF.

The chain recombines TRBV10-1 with TRBJ2-7; possibly TRBD1 for D (6 bases). The CDR3 length is 14 residues. The V gene's germline CDR1 is WNHNN and CDR2 SYGVQD (reference sequence). The V end was cut by 4 bases, the J end by 5 bases, with 15 bases between. DNA of the CDR3: TGCGCCAGCAGTGTGGACAGCCAGGCCCACGAGCAGTACTTC. It translates to CASSVDSQAHEQYF.

The chain carries TRBV19 and TRBJ2-3; possible D gene TRBD2, 5 bases. Between the trimmed V and J ends, which lost 3 bases and 0 bases, there was a span of 13 bases. CDR1 is LNHDA, CDR2 SQIVND, per germline (reference sequence). The CDR3 totals 16 residues. Here the CDR3 DNA reads TGTGCCAGTAGTATGGGGAGCAGATCTAGCACAGATACGCAGTATTTT. This gives the protein CASSMGSRSSTDTQYF.

In regard to this clone: The same CDR3 is also encoded by other DNA sequences in this sample. The rearrangement links TRBV24-1 to TRBJ2-3; 7 nucleotides line up with TRBD1. The junction had 5 bases not matched to a gene; V was cut back by 3 bases and J by 6 bases. The CDR3 totals 14 residues. The V gene's germline CDR1 is KGHDR and CDR2 SFDVKD. The CDR3 region has the DNA TGTGCCACCAGTGATCCGACAGGGACGGATACGCAGTATTTT. Amino acid sequence: CATSDPTGTDTQYF.

The gene calls are TRBV5-4 and TRBJ2-2; 9 nucleotides line up with TRBD1. CDR3 length: 17 amino acids. CDR1 SGHNT and CDR2 YYREEE come from the germline V gene (reference sequence). Germline trimming cut 1 base from V and 0 bases from J; bases unmatched to any gene: 4. CDR3 sequence (DNA): TGTGCCAGCAGCTTGCCGGGACAGGGAACGAACACCGGGGAGCTGTTTTTT. This sequence encodes CASSLPGQGTNTGELFF.

V and J are TRBV18 and TRBJ1-3; the match to TRBD1 covers 7 bases. V gave up 2 bases and J gave up 0 bases; unmatched junction bases: 13. The CDR3 extends over 19 amino acids. Looked up from germline, CDR1 is KGHSH and CDR2 is LQKENI. CDR3 DNA sequence: TGTGCCAGCTCACCAACCGGGACAGAGTTATCCGTCTCTGGAAACACCATATATTTT. Its protein product is CASSPTGTELSVSGNTIYF.

This clone was seen a few times. The V gene is TRBV12-5, the J gene TRBJ2-6; TRBD1 agrees at 8 bases. The ends lost 5 bases at V and 1 base at J; junction bases unmatched: 10. CDR1 is LGHNT and CDR2 is FRNRAP in the germline V gene. The CDR3 has 18 amino acids. The CDR3 nucleotides are TGTGCTAGTGGTCTCCGAGGGGGACAGGAGTCTGGGGCCAACGTCCTGACTTTC. Its protein is CASGLRGGQESGANVLTF.

The V gene is TRBV2, the J gene TRBJ1-5, with 10 bases that match TRBD1. CDR3 length: 16 amino acids. CDR1 and CDR2 from the germline V gene are SNHLY and FYNNEI. V shed 6 bases, J shed 7 bases, and the junction held 12 bases outside the gene matches. Here the CDR3 reads CASSGQGQGFGQPQHF. CDR3 DNA sequence: TGTGCCAGCAGCGGACAGGGACAGGGGTTCGGACAGCCCCAGCATTTT. Complete variable domain (other parts from reference TRBV2 and TRBJ1-5): EPEVTQTPSHQVTQMGQEVILRCVPISNHLYFYWYRQILGQKVEFLVSFYNNEISEKSEIFDDQFSVERPDGSNFTLKIRSTKLEDSAMYFCASSGQGQGFGQPQHFGDGTRLSIL.

This clone was seen a single time. This chain connects TRBV16 to TRBJ1-2, with D perhaps matching TRBD1 (5 bases). V was trimmed by 0 bases and J by 7 bases, leaving 18 bases between them. The CDR3 totals 16 residues. In germline, CDR1 is KGHSY, CDR2 FQNENV. CDR3: CASSQSSVRSGSGYTF. CDR3 DNA sequence: TGTGCCAGCAGCCAATCGTCCGTTCGATCAGGGTCTGGCTACACCTTC.

The chain combines TRBV12-3 or TRBV12-4 with TRBJ2-1; D possibly corresponds to TRBD2 (7 bases). The V and J ends lost 3 bases and 8 bases respectively, with 11 bases between them. The CDR3 has 13 amino acids. In nucleotides, the CDR3 is TGTGCCAGCAGTTTTGGGGGGGCGTATGAGCAGTTCTTC. Translated, it gives CASSFGGAYEQFF.

The chain combines TRBV20-1 with TRBJ2-2; D unresolved. CDR1 is DFQATT, CDR2 SNEGSKA, per germline (reference sequence). V lost 6 bases and J lost 7, with 9 bases in between. This CDR3 has 11 residues. For the CDR3, the DNA is TGCAGTGCCCTACTGCTCGGGGAGCTGTTTTTT. Amino acids: CSALLLGELFF.

This rearrangement joins TRBV25-1 to TRBJ1-1, with a weak D call TRBD1 (6 bases). V lost 2 bases and J 6 bases, leaving 10 bases between the germline ends. Germline V gives CDR1 MGHDK, CDR2 SYGVNS. This CDR3 has 13 amino acids. In nucleotides, the CDR3 is TGTGCCAGCAGTGAACGGAGGACAGCTGAAGCTTTCTTT. Translation gives CASSERRTAEAFF.

This clone appeared a few times. This chain uses TRBV7-9 with TRBJ1-1; no reliable D call. The germline V gene encodes CDR1 SEHNR and CDR2 FQNEAQ (reference sequence). The CDR3 runs 14 residues. Between the trimmed V and J ends, which lost 5 bases and 2 bases, there was a span of 12 bases. The CDR3 loop reads CASSAVDKNTEAFF. CDR3 coding DNA: TGTGCCAGCAGCGCCGTCGACAAAAACACTGAAGCTTTCTTT.

The chain employs TRBV19 and TRBJ2-5; D unresolved. The germline V gene encodes CDR1 LNHDA and CDR2 SQIVND (reference sequence). Trimming left V 4 bases short and J 1 base short, with 7 bases between. The CDR3 totals 13 residues. The CDR3 is CASSNAAQETQYF. DNA of the CDR3: TGTGCCAGTAGTAACGCGGCCCAAGAGACCCAGTACTTC.

The CDR3: CASSQGSAGDSPTDTQYF. CDR3 coding DNA: TGTGCCAGCAGCCAAGGCTCAGCGGGAGACTCCCCCACAGATACGCAGTATTTT. The chain employs TRBV4-2 and TRBJ2-3; the match to TRBD2 covers 8 bases. Germline CDR1 is LGHNA and CDR2 is YNFKEQ. The CDR3 spans 18 residues. J was trimmed by 2 bases and V by 1 base; bases with no gene match: 11.

This chain uses TRBV5-1 with TRBJ2-3; no firm D call. Trimming took off 1 base at V and 0 bases at J, with 6 bases between the two ends. From germline, CDR1 is SGHRS and CDR2 YFSETQ. This CDR3 contains 14 residues. CDR3 DNA sequence: TGCGCCAGCAGCTTGACCGAGAGCACAGATACGCAGTATTTT. Translating gives CASSLTESTDTQYF.